This section outlines one T cell receptor beta chain sequence together with its context. No antigen is known for it. Treatment of the sample: 15 to 20 received Ad26.COV2.S at low or high dose, single or two shots; roughly 5 received placebo; per-sample allocation not given. Sampling happened 63 days after the first vaccine or placebo injection. The germline CDR1 and CDR2 sequences are MNHEY and SMNVEV (reference sequence). The CDR3 loop spans 17 amino acids. J was trimmed by 6 bases and V by 5 bases; bases with no gene match: 19. The sample originates from a study of Ad26.COV2.S vaccination and SARS-CoV-2 variants. The wider study: Each vaccinee took Ad26.COV2.S intramuscularly, once or twice 56 days apart. Findings of the study overall: Similar non-spike TCR breadth was seen in vaccine and placebo recipients.

The data were produced by immunoSEQ multiplex PCR, yet TCRdb's version contains in-frame clones alone and is incomplete. The sample carries some 240,000 clones, around nine tenths recorded once. Material: peripheral blood, obtained in a trial of Ad26.COV2.S vaccine versus placebo. The clonotype originates from a person between 18 and 65 years old who received the Ad26.COV2.S COVID-19 vaccine or a placebo. V usage is TRBV27 and J usage is TRBJ2-7; 7 bases match TRBD1. DNA for the CDR3: TGTGCCAGCAGTCCAGCGACAGGGCCACTCCTCTATCGCGAGCAGTACTTC. It codes for CASSPATGPLLYREQYF.